The 10 T cell receptor beta chains in this list originate from one sample, sequenced in a study of cytotoxic CD8 clonotypes in ibrutinib-treated CLL. The assay was immunoSEQ multiplex PCR, and TCRdb's table has in-frame clones only and misses some. The repertoire holds some 300,000 clones, about 80% seen once, with 6.7% in the top ten. Sequenced material: PBMCs, taken before ibrutinib treatment. These receptor sequences come from a human donor with chronic lymphocytic leukemia.

The V call is TRBV9, the J call TRBJ1-2; D remains ambiguous. CDR1 SGDLS and CDR2 YYNGEE come from the germline V gene. Trimming pared 4 bases from V and 2 bases from J, leaving 15 bases between. CDR3 length equals 15 residues. In DNA, the CDR3 is TGTGCCAGCAGCCCCCAGTGGAGTGGGAACTATGGCTACACCTTC. It encodes CASSPQWSGNYGYTF.

This clone was seen only once. The chain recombines TRBV7-6 with TRBJ2-3; D gene ambiguous. With 5 bases removed from V and 5 bases from J, the gap between germline ends came to 11 bases. Germline V gives CDR1 SGHVS, CDR2 FNYEAQ. The CDR3 is made up of 13 amino acids. The CDR3 loop is CASSLHGRDTQYF. The CDR3 coding sequence is TGTGCCAGCAGCCTCCACGGAAGAGATACGCAGTATTTT.

This chain uses TRBV30 with TRBJ1-5, with D unclear. The CDR3 covers 14 residues. V lost 0 bases and J lost 3, with 9 bases in between. The V gene's germline CDR1 is GTSNPN and CDR2 SVGIG (reference sequence). The CDR3 nucleotides read TGTGCCTGGAGTGTACGGGTAAACAATCAGCCCCAGCATTTT. Its translation is CAWSVRVNNQPQHF.

The rearrangement joins TRBV28 to TRBJ1-1; 9 nucleotides align to TRBD1. This CDR3 region has 14 residues. The ends lost 3 bases at V and 5 bases at J; junction bases unmatched: 4. Germline CDR1 is MDHEN and CDR2 is SYDVKM. Here the CDR3 reads CASSFGTGRTEAFF. The CDR3 DNA is TGTGCCAGCAGTTTCGGGACAGGGAGAACTGAAGCTTTCTTT.

The table lists this clone with a few counts. This sequence joins TRBV7-7 and TRBJ2-1; D is ambiguous. Germline V CDR1 and CDR2: SSHAT, FNYEAQ (reference sequence). The CDR3 covers 15 residues. Trimming cost V 1 base and J 5 bases, with 12 bases left between them. The CDR3 protein is CASSLGPSSHNEQFF. CDR3 coding DNA: TGTGCCAGCAGCTTAGGCCCGAGCTCTCACAATGAGCAGTTCTTC.

The rearrangement joins TRBV5-4 to TRBJ1-2; D is ambiguous. This CDR3 comprises 16 residues. The V end lost 4 bases, the J end lost 4 bases, and 20 bases lay between the germline ends. From germline, CDR1 is SGHNT and CDR2 YYREEE (reference sequence). The CDR3 sequence: CASSLWTEPGGYGYTF. Here the CDR3 DNA reads TGTGCCAGCAGCCTCTGGACGGAACCGGGAGGCTATGGCTACACCTTC.

The chain recombines TRBV28 with TRBJ2-7, with 13 bases aligning to TRBD2. There are 19 residues in the CDR3. The J segment lost 0 bases and the V segment lost 5 bases, leaving 13 bases of the junction unmatched. Germline loops: CDR1 MDHEN, CDR2 SYDVKM. The CDR3 loop is CASSTDGLAGAVSSYEQYF. For the CDR3, the DNA is TGTGCCAGCAGTACTGATGGACTAGCGGGAGCAGTATCCTCCTACGAGCAGTACTTC.

The V gene is TRBV5-4, the J gene TRBJ2-3; TRBD2 matches at 11 bases. Germline lookup yields CDR1 SGHNT and CDR2 YYREEE (reference sequence). The CDR3 is 16 amino acids. Germline trimming cut 4 bases from V and 3 bases from J; bases unmatched to any gene: 7. CDR3: CASSPRASGRTDTQYF. The CDR3 DNA reads TGTGCCAGCAGCCCCAGGGCTAGCGGGAGGACAGATACGCAGTATTTT.

The chain links TRBV5-6 to TRBJ1-1, with TRBD1 identical over 9 bases. Germline V gives CDR1 SGHDT, CDR2 YYEEEE. The J segment lost 4 bases and the V segment lost 4 bases, leaving 11 bases of the junction unmatched. This CDR3 contains 16 residues. CDR3 in amino acids: CASSRLQGAWSTEAFF. The CDR3 DNA reads TGTGCCAGCAGCCGATTACAGGGGGCCTGGTCCACTGAAGCTTTCTTT.

This clone was observed a handful of times. V gene TRBV11-2 combines with J gene TRBJ2-3; D might be TRBD2 (5 bases). The length of the CDR3 is 15 residues. Germline CDR1 and CDR2: SGHAT and FQNNGV. Trimming cost V 6 bases and J 5 bases, with 18 bases left between them. The CDR3 DNA follows: TGTGCCAGCAGAGAAACTAGGGTGGGGTTAGATACGCAGTATTTT. Protein sequence: CASRETRVGLDTQYF.